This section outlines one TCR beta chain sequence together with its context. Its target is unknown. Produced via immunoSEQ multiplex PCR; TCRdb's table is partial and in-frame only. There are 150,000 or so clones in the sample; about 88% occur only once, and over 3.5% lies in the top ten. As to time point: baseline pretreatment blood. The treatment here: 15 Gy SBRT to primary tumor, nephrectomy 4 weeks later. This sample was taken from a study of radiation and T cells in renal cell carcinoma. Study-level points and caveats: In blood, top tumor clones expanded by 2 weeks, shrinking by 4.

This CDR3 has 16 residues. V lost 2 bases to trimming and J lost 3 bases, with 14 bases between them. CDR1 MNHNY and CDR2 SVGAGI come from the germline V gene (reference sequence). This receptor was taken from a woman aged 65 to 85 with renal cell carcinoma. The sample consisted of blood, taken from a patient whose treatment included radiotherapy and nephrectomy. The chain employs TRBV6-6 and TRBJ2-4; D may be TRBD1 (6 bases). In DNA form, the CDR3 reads TGTGCCAGCAGTTACGGTGAGACAGGCGTCAAAAACATTCAGTACTTC. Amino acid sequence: CASSYGETGVKNIQYF.